This T cell receptor beta chain is drawn from a study of T cell repertoires in cytomegalovirus infection. Whole-study context: Selected CMV epitopes included recently identified HLA-C-restricted ones as well as well-studied HLA-B-restricted ones. Indicated by public TCR beta signatures were CMV infection and matching HLA type.

In germline, CDR1 is SGHAT, CDR2 FQNNGV. With 0 bases clipped from V and 7 bases from J, the junction kept 7 bases outside the gene matches. CDR3 length: 16 residues. Regarding the study as a whole: The ex vivo response was dominated by HLA-C-restricted CMV-specific TCR beta clonotypes. Cumulative frequency of public TCR beta families picked out carriers of CMV plus the relevant HLA.

MiXCR was run by TCRdb on the reads, yielding one entry per CDR3 protein. The sample records roughly 990,000 distinct CDR3 sequences, 25% to 40% being singletons. Comments on this clonotype: Its antigen is currently unknown.

The chain carries TRBV11-2 and TRBJ2-1; 9 nucleotides align to TRBD1. The origin of this receptor is a human donor in good health (CMV status not recorded). Some clones in this sample may be carry-over from other donors' samples. Sequences were derived from cultured CD8+ T cells from PBMCs, sampled from culture after CMV antigen stimulation. DNA for the CDR3: TGTGCCAGCAGCTTAGAGCGACAGGGGGTGTCAAATGAGCAGTTCTTC. It yields the protein CASSLERQGVSNEQFF.